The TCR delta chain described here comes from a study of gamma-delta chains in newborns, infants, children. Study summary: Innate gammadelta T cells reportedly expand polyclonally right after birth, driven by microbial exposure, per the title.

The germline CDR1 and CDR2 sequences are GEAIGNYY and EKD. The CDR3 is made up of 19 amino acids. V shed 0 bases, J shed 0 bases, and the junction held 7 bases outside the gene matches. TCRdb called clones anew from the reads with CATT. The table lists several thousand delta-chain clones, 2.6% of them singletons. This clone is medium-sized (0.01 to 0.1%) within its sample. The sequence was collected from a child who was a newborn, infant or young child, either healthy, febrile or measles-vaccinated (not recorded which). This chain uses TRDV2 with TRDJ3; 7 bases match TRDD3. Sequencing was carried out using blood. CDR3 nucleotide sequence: TGTGCCTGTGACACCGTACTGGGGAGCGACTCCTGGGACACCCGACAGATGTTTTTC. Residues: CACDTVLGSDSWDTRQMFF.